This T cell receptor (beta chain) derives from a study of cytomegalovirus exposure and HLA in healthy donors. The V and J ends lost 7 bases and 8 bases, in that order; junction bases with no gene match: 8. The CDR3 spans 13 residues. CDR1 and CDR2 (germline): ENHRY, SYGVKD. In its sample, this clone was seen once. The PCR ran on 60 Vbeta and 13 Jbeta primers. Clones were read by immunoSEQ multiplex PCR, and TCRdb kept only the in-frame ones, dropping some. The sample consists of over 150,000 clones, approximately 80% of them appearing once. Material: PBMCs. V usage is TRBV10-3 and J usage is TRBJ1-2; 9 bases are a match to TRBD1. The sequence came from a middle-aged woman in good health and CMV-seropositive. The CDR3 loop reads CAITAGTGYGYTF. CDR3 bases: TGTGCCATCACGGCCGGGACAGGGTACGGCTACACCTTC.